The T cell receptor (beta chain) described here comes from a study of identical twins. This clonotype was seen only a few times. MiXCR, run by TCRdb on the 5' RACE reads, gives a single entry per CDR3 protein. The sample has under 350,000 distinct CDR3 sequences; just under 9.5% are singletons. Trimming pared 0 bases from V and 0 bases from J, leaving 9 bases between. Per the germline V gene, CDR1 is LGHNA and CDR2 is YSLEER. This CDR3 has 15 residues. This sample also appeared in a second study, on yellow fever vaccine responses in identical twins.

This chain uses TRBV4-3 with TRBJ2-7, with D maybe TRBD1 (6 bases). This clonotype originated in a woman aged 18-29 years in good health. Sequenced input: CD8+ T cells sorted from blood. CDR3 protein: CASSQDRDNSYEQYF. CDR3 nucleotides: TGCGCCAGCAGCCAAGATCGGGACAACTCCTACGAGCAGTACTTC.